This is a list of T cell receptor beta chains from one sample in a study of T-cell reconstitution after alpha-beta-depleted transplantation in children. TCRdb fed the PCR reads into MiXCR, producing one record per CDR3 protein. The data hold about 580,000 distinct CDR3 sequences, with 23% observed a single time. Sequencing was performed on PBMCs, mostly from graft donor cells, taken 360 days after TCRalphabeta/CD19-depleted stem cell transplant. The receptors derive from a boy in the first two years of life who had a stem cell transplant for acute myeloid leukemia, so the T cells may come from the graft donor. The CDR3 runs from the conserved cysteine through the conserved F or W. The D gene is left open where the match is weak. Where a row states a size, it is once, few, many or the class of an expanded clone; other rows omit it.

abundance	v_gene	d_gene	len	j_gene	CDR3aa	CDR3nt
few	TRBV6-2/TRBV6-3	NA	13	TRBJ2-3	CASSATHSDTQYF	TGTGCCAGCAGTGCGACCCACTCGGATACGCAGTATTTT
many	TRBV7-8	TRBD1	15	TRBJ1-3	CASSWSGQGGNTIYF	TGTGCCAGCAGCTGGTCGGGACAGGGAGGAAACACCATATATTTT
NA	TRBV7-8	TRBD1	17	TRBJ1-6	CASSLGPTGGNAAPLHF	TGTGCCAGCAGCTTAGGACCGACAGGGGGAAACGCGGCACCCCTCCACTTT
NA	TRBV7-2	NA	14	TRBJ2-1	CASSPPDGYNEQFF	TGTGCCAGCAGCCCACCGGACGGATACAATGAGCAGTTCTTC
NA	TRBV7-2	NA	14	TRBJ2-3	CASSLARATDTQYF	TGTGCCAGCAGCTTAGCGAGGGCCACAGATACGCAGTATTTT
NA	TRBV20-1	TRBD2	15	TRBJ2-1	CSARVGTSGYNEQFF	TGCAGTGCTAGAGTCGGGACTAGCGGCTACAATGAGCAGTTCTTC
NA	TRBV6-2/TRBV6-3	TRBD2	16	TRBJ2-1	CASSYSSPGGYNEQFF	TGTGCCAGCAGTTACTCGAGTCCGGGAGGATACAATGAGCAGTTCTTC
NA	TRBV5-5	TRBD2	16	TRBJ2-1	CASSVWIAGANNEQFF	TGTGCCAGCAGCGTCTGGATAGCGGGGGCTAACAATGAGCAGTTCTTC
NA	TRBV6-2/TRBV6-3	NA	12	TRBJ2-5	CASSSFQETQYF	TGTGCCAGCAGTTCCTTCCAAGAGACCCAGTACTTC
once	TRBV15	NA	13	TRBJ1-5	CATSSEYDQPQHF	TGTGCCACCAGCAGTGAATACGATCAGCCCCAGCATTTT
NA	TRBV10-3	NA	14	TRBJ2-3	CAINGETNTDTQYF	TGTGCCATCAATGGGGAGACCAACACAGATACGCAGTATTTT
many	TRBV20-1	NA	12	TRBJ2-1	CSADVAGNEQFF	TGCAGTGCTGACGTGGCCGGGAATGAGCAGTTCTTC
many	TRBV10-3	NA	13	TRBJ1-5	CASSQEPDQPQHF	TGTGCCAGCTCACAGGAACCGGACCAGCCCCAGCATTTT
NA	TRBV7-8	NA	14	TRBJ2-7	CASSLKLGAYEQYF	TGTGCCAGCAGCTTAAAGCTTGGGGCCTACGAGCAGTACTTC
few	TRBV20-1	NA	12	TRBJ2-7	CSAIGISYEQYF	TGCAGTGCTATTGGGATTTCCTACGAGCAGTACTTC
NA	TRBV7-7	NA	12	TRBJ1-2	CASPPGLGGYTF	TGTGCCAGCCCCCCAGGGCTTGGTGGCTACACCTTC
many	TRBV24-1	TRBD1	12	TRBJ1-1	CATSDSDREAFF	TGTGCCACCAGTGACTCGGACAGGGAAGCTTTCTTT
NA	TRBV6-1	NA	16	TRBJ1-2	CASSPQGTARSGGYTF	TGTGCCAGCAGCCCCCAGGGAACGGCCCGAAGTGGTGGCTACACCTTC
NA	TRBV27	TRBD1	14	TRBJ2-5	CASSYRQGWETQYF	TGTGCCAGCAGTTACCGACAGGGGTGGGAGACCCAGTACTTC
NA	TRBV7-9	NA	15	TRBJ2-5	CASSPGKGAQETQYF	TGTGCCAGCAGCCCAGGGAAAGGGGCCCAAGAGACCCAGTACTTC